The 23 T cell receptor beta chains given below trace back to one sample, sequenced in a study of lymphopenia after photon versus proton radiotherapy. Some clones are missing from TCRdb's copy, which holds only in-frame ones; the method was immunoSEQ multiplex PCR. This table holds more than 30,000 clones, 85% to 90% found once. The specimen was peripheral blood, collected from a patient treated with photon-based radiotherapy. These receptors were collected from a man in his forties or fifties with gastric cancer.

The CDR3 bases are TGTGCCAGCATAGGTTCCGGACAGGGCCGGGGTGGCTGGTACTTC. Its protein product is CASIGSGQGRGGWYF. The gene calls are TRBV28 and TRBJ2-7; 8 nucleotides agree with TRBD1. The CDR3 covers 15 residues. V trimming: 7 bases; J trimming: 12 bases; junction bases outside the gene matches: 20. CDR1 is MDHEN, CDR2 SYDVKM, per germline.

The chain couples TRBV2 to TRBJ2-1, with 7 bases that match TRBD1. The V gene end was trimmed by 3 bases and the J gene end by 4 bases; junction bases not matched to a gene: 6. CDR3 length equals 15 residues. Germline V gene sequence: CDR1 SNHLY, CDR2 FYNNEI. This CDR3 is CASSDPGQRYNEQFF. The CDR3 region has the DNA TGTGCCAGCAGTGATCCGGGACAGCGTTACAATGAGCAGTTCTTC.

The rearrangement joins TRBV15 to TRBJ2-3; 7 positions match TRBD1. CDR1 and CDR2 (germline): LNHNV, YYDKDF (reference sequence). The V gene end was trimmed by 4 bases and the J gene end by 0 bases; junction bases not matched to a gene: 7. This CDR3 is built from 16 residues. CDR3: CATSKPRGRSTDTQYF. The CDR3 DNA reads as TGTGCCACCAGCAAACCGAGGGGGCGTAGCACAGATACGCAGTATTTT. The entire variable domain, with the rest obtained from reference TRBV15 and TRBJ2-3, is as follows: DAMVIQNPRYQVTQFGKPVTLSCSQTLNHNVMYWYQQKSSQAPKLLFHYYDKDFNNEADTPDNFQSRRPNTSFCFLDIRSPGLGDTAMYLCATSKPRGRSTDTQYFGPGTRLTVL.

This chain links TRBV18 with TRBJ2-1; 9 bases are shared with TRBD1. The CDR3 spans 14 residues. The V gene's germline CDR1 is KGHSH and CDR2 LQKENI. With 3 bases clipped from V and 8 bases from J, the junction kept 5 bases outside the gene matches. The CDR3 DNA reads as TGTGCCAGCTCACCGCGACAGGGGGGTGATGAGCAGTTCTTC. Protein sequence: CASSPRQGGDEQFF.

The chain combines TRBV20-1 with TRBJ1-2; D gene unclear. The V gene lost 4 bases and the J gene lost 7 bases, with 7 bases spanning the gap. Germline-derived CDR1 and CDR2 are DFQATT and SNEGSKA (reference sequence). The CDR3 spans 10 residues. DNA for the CDR3: TGCAGTGCTACAGGCGGTGGCTACACCTTC. Amino acid sequence: CSATGGGYTF.

The chain is built from TRBV11-3 and TRBJ1-1, with a weak D call TRBD1 (5 bases). Germline CDR1 SGHNT, CDR2 YENEEA. V was cut by 1 base and J by 3 bases, with 9 bases left in between. The CDR3 has 14 residues. The CDR3 coding sequence is TGTGCCAGCAGCTTAGGGGGGGAGGACACTGAAGCTTTCTTT. Translating it yields CASSLGGEDTEAFF.

The V and J genes are TRBV6-1 and TRBJ2-3, with 9 bases identical to TRBD2. Germline assignment: CDR1 MNHNS and CDR2 SASEGT. This CDR3 contains 14 residues. With V trimmed by 6 bases and J by 0 bases, 1 base remained unmatched. The CDR3 sequence: CASRTSGSTDTQYF. The CDR3, as DNA: TGTGCCAGCAGGACTAGCGGTAGCACAGATACGCAGTATTTT.

V is TRBV7-2 and J is TRBJ2-5; D possibly uses TRBD1 or TRBD2 (5 bases each). This CDR3 comprises 14 residues. V gave up 5 bases and J gave up 2 bases, with 12 bases separating them. Germline CDR1 and CDR2: SGHTA and FQGNSA. The CDR3 sequence is CASSPGPLQETQYF. In DNA form, the CDR3 reads TGTGCCAGCAGCCCGGGACCATTACAAGAGACCCAGTACTTC.

The chain employs TRBV7-3 and TRBJ2-1; maybe TRBD1 (7 bases). Germline lookup yields CDR1 SGHTA and CDR2 FQGTGA. The CDR3 sequence is 15 residues long. V was cut by 7 bases and J by 4 bases, with 17 bases left in between. This chain's CDR3 is CASTKGGGTYNEQFF. CDR3 nucleotides: TGTGCCAGCACCAAAGGGGGCGGGACGTACAATGAGCAGTTCTTC.

V is TRBV29-1 and J is TRBJ1-4; possibly TRBD1 for D (6 bases). Germline V gene data show CDR1 as SQVTM and CDR2 as ANQGSEA. Trimming shortened V by 5 bases and J by 0 bases, and 10 bases separated the two germline ends. The CDR3 runs 14 residues. DNA of the CDR3: TGCAGCGTTAAAGGGGGGACAACTAATGAAAAACTGTTTTTT. It yields the protein CSVKGGTTNEKLFF.

This clone was seen more than once but under ten times. This chain joins TRBV5-4 and TRBJ1-1; 9 positions match TRBD1. Unmatched junction bases numbered 6, after V lost 4 bases and J lost 5 bases. This CDR3 is built from 14 residues. Germline assignment: CDR1 SGHNT and CDR2 YYREEE (reference sequence). This chain's CDR3 is CASSPPDRGTEAFF. In nucleotides, the CDR3 is TGTGCCAGCAGCCCACCTGACAGGGGGACTGAAGCTTTCTTT.

The chain carries TRBV7-9 and TRBJ2-7; D might be TRBD2 (6 bases). The V gene lost 4 bases and the J gene lost 4 bases, with 20 bases spanning the gap. Germline V gene data show CDR1 as SEHNR and CDR2 as FQNEAQ (reference sequence). CDR3 length: 16 amino acids. The CDR3 DNA is TGTGCCAGCAGCTCAACGACAGATCTAGCGCCTTACGAGCAGTACTTC. As protein: CASSSTTDLAPYEQYF.

V is TRBV7-9 and J is TRBJ1-2; 7 nucleotides match TRBD1. This CDR3 contains 14 residues. After removal of 7 bases from V and 4 bases from J, the junction contained 9 bases not matched to a gene. The germline gives CDR1 SEHNR, CDR2 FQNEAQ (reference sequence). The CDR3 loop is CASTTTGTRYGYTF. The DNA for the CDR3 is TGTGCCAGCACCACGACAGGGACGCGCTATGGCTACACCTTC. The full variable domain, its missing parts supplied by reference TRBV7-9 and TRBJ1-2, is DTGVSQNPRHKITKRGQNVTFRCDPISEHNRLYWYRQTLGQGPEFLTYFQNEAQLEKSRLLSDRFSAERPKGSFSTLEIQRTEQGDSAMYLCASTTTGTRYGYTFGSGTRLTVV.

This chain joins TRBV6-5 and TRBJ1-5, with TRBD1 as a possible D gene (6 bases). Germline CDR1 reads MNHEY; CDR2 reads SVGAGI. Trimming took off 6 bases at V and 7 bases at J, with 16 bases between the two ends. The CDR3 is 14 residues long. The CDR3 sequence: CASSQGGSGQPQHF. DNA of the CDR3: TGTGCCAGCAGCCAAGGGGGTAGCGGGCAGCCCCAGCATTTT.

The chain uses TRBV5-1 and TRBJ2-1, with no clear D. V lost 2 bases, J lost 4 bases, and 13 bases lay in between. This CDR3 has 15 amino acids. The germline gives CDR1 SGHRS, CDR2 YFSETQ. CDR3 bases: TGCGCCAGCAGCTTACCTGAGTCTGCTTACAATGAGCAGTTCTTC. It encodes CASSLPESAYNEQFF.

This clone was recorded a few times. The chain links TRBV7-9 to TRBJ2-3; the D gene could be TRBD1 or TRBD2 (6 bases each). V was trimmed by 5 bases and J by 6 bases, leaving 9 bases between them. CDR3 size: 12 residues. Germline CDR1 SEHNR, CDR2 FQNEAQ (reference sequence). The CDR3 DNA reads as TGTGCCAGCAGCGGAGGGGGGGATACGCAGTATTTT. As protein: CASSGGGDTQYF.

This chain uses TRBV6-5 with TRBJ1-4; a weak D match, TRBD1 (5 bases). Trimming shortened V by 6 bases and J by 5 bases, and 13 bases separated the two germline ends. CDR3 length: 14 residues. Germline V gene data show CDR1 as MNHEY and CDR2 as SVGAGI. The CDR3 DNA follows: TGTGCCAGCAGGCGCGTGGACACCAATGAAAAACTGTTTTTT. Translated: CASRRVDTNEKLFF.

V usage is TRBV6-1 and J usage is TRBJ1-5, with 7 bases lining up with TRBD1. Germline loops: CDR1 MNHNS, CDR2 SASEGT. V was pared by 1 base and J by 1 base, with 1 base of the junction left unmatched. This CDR3 is 15 amino acids long. CDR3 DNA sequence: TGTGCCAGCAGTGAAGTGGACAGGAGCAATCAGCCCCAGCATTTT. Protein sequence: CASSEVDRSNQPQHF.

The V and J genes are TRBV9 and TRBJ2-1, with D tentatively TRBD2 (5 bases). CDR3 length: 17 residues. The ends were cut back, 0 bases at V and 0 bases at J, with 13 bases in the middle. Germline lookup yields CDR1 SGDLS and CDR2 YYNGEE. CDR3 DNA: TGTGCCAGCAGCGTAGTGGGAGCGGTCAGCTCCTACAATGAGCAGTTCTTC. Translated: CASSVVGAVSSYNEQFF.

This clone is a singleton in its sample. CDR3 in amino acids: CASSDSGYPGELFF. CDR3 DNA: TGTGCCAGCAGTGACTCGGGCTACCCCGGGGAGCTGTTTTTT. The chain links TRBV6-4 to TRBJ2-2; D is unclear. With 0 bases removed from V and 6 bases from J, the gap between germline ends came to 8 bases. Germline V gene lookup returns CDR1 MRHNA and CDR2 SNTAGT. The CDR3 spans 14 residues.

This clone was observed once. J is TRBJ2-3 and V is TRBV9; 7 positions match TRBD2. V lost 0 bases to trimming and J lost 2 bases; unmatched junction nucleotides: 3. This CDR3 comprises 15 residues. Germline lookup yields CDR1 SGDLS and CDR2 YYNGEE. CDR3 amino acids: CASSVGLAFTDTQYF. The CDR3 DNA reads as TGTGCCAGCAGCGTAGGACTAGCCTTCACAGATACGCAGTATTTT.

The chain carries TRBV16 and TRBJ1-1, with D maybe TRBD1 (5 bases). Germline assignment: CDR1 KGHSY and CDR2 FQNENV. The length of the CDR3 is 13 residues. V gave up 4 bases and J gave up 2 bases, with 8 bases separating them. The chain's CDR3 is CASSPQVNTEAFF. The CDR3 DNA follows: TGTGCCAGCAGCCCACAGGTTAACACTGAAGCTTTCTTT.

Note on this clone: The same CDR3 arises from other DNA sequences in this sample as well. CDR3 sequence (DNA): TGCGCCAGCAGCTTGGACTTGGGCAGGGGTACAGATACGCAGTATTTT. It specifies CASSLDLGRGTDTQYF. V usage is TRBV5-1 and J usage is TRBJ2-3; perhaps TRBD1 as D (6 bases). From germline, CDR1 is SGHRS and CDR2 YFSETQ. The V end was cut by 0 bases, the J end by 3 bases, with 14 bases between. The CDR3 loop spans 16 amino acids.